This T cell receptor (beta chain) was identified during a study of CD8+ T cells in alopecia areata. Study-level background: At a dose of 5 to 10 mg twice daily, oral tofacitinib was given to treated patients. The protocol delivered tofacitinib for 6 to 18 months, then withdrew it for 6 months.

RNA, once extracted, was reverse transcribed into cDNA for use as the sequencing template. Only in-frame clones appear in the TCRdb table, and some are missing; sequencing was by immunoSEQ multiplex PCR. This sample has hundreds of thousands of clones, with 60% found just once. This clone has a handful of counts. Its specificity is not known. Noted treatment: oral pan-JAK inhibitor, 5-10 mg twice daily. Whole-study findings and limits: Baseline CD8+ expansion's link to response remains uncertain, as there was one nonresponder. Among the top 100, expanded CD8+ clones were significantly decreased by tofacitinib, as was scalp clonality.

Germline CDR1 is SQVTM and CDR2 is ANQGSEA. The CDR3 extends over 13 amino acids. The germline V and J ends were trimmed by 2 bases and 1 base, with 8 bases remaining between them. Source: CD4+ T cells sorted from blood, taken around week 54, from a patient treated with tofacitinib. This receptor was taken from a human donor with alopecia areata. The genes are TRBV29-1 and TRBJ1-1; D is unclear. CDR3 sequence (DNA): TGCAGCGTTGAACCAGCCGGGAACACTGAAGCTTTCTTT. It encodes CSVEPAGNTEAFF.